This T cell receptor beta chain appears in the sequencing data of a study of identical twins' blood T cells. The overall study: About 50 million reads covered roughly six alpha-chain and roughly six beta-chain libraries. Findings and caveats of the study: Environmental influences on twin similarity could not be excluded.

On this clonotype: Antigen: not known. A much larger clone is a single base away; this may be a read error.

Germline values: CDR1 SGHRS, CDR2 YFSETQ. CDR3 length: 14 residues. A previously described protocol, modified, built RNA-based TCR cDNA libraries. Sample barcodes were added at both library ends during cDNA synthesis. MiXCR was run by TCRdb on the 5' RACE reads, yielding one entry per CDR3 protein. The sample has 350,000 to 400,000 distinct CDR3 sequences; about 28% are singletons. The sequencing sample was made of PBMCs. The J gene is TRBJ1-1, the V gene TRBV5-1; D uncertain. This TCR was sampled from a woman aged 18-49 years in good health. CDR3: CASSSQITNIEAFF. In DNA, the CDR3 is TGCGCCAGCAGCTCTCAGATTACGAACATTGAAGCTTTCTTT. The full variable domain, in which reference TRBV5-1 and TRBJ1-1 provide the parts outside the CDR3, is KAGVTQTPRYLIKTRGQQVTLSCSPISGHRSVSWYQQTPGQGLQFLFEYFSETQRNKGNFPGRFSGRQFSNSRSEMNVSTLELGDSALYLCASSSQITNIEAFFGQGTRLTVV.